These 31 T cell receptor beta chains were sequenced from one sample in a study of spatial heterogeneity in lung cancer. TCRdb independently ran MiXCR on the 5' RACE reads; one entry per CDR3 protein. The sample lists about 50,000 distinct CDR3 sequences, around 7% occurring once. Time point described: blood at routine non-recurrence follow-up after resection. Whole RNA was taken from tumor, nontumor lung or frozen PBMC; it was then sequenced unsorted. Sequences were derived from PBMCs, sampled at follow-up. These receptors originate from a female donor with early-stage non-small cell lung cancer.

The chain joins TRBV4-3 to TRBJ1-6; TRBD1 matches at 7 bases. From germline, CDR1 is LGHNA and CDR2 YSLEER. V dropped 7 bases and J dropped 7; count of bases not matched to a gene: 16. The CDR3 has 17 amino acids. CDR3 sequence: CASTRFYPRDRNSPLHF. CDR3 nucleotide sequence: TGCGCCAGCACCCGCTTTTACCCCCGGGACAGAAATTCACCCCTCCACTTT.

The sample holds many counts of this clonotype. This rearrangement joins TRBV29-1 to TRBJ2-7; D may be TRBD1 (7 bases). The V gene lost 7 bases and the J gene lost 4 bases, with 17 bases spanning the gap. The CDR3 has 13 amino acids. The germline CDR1 and CDR2 sequences are SQVTM and ANQGSEA. CDR3 nucleotide sequence: TGCAGCGGTCAGGCAGGGGGGAGGTACGAGCAGTACTTC. Translated: CSGQAGGRYEQYF.

This clonotype was counted only a few times. This chain uses TRBV12-3 or TRBV12-4 with TRBJ1-1; D is undetermined. V lost 7 bases to trimming and J lost 6 bases, with 21 bases between them. This CDR3 is 15 amino acids long. The CDR3 loop reads CASTLIGPRTPEAFF. The CDR3 coding sequence is TGTGCCAGCACCCTAATAGGACCGCGAACCCCTGAAGCTTTCTTT.

This clonotype has at least ten counts. The chain carries TRBV6-2 or TRBV6-3 and TRBJ1-1; D unclear. V was cut by 8 bases and J by 4 bases, with 11 bases left in between. The CDR3 is made up of 12 amino acids. The germline gives CDR1 MNHEY, CDR2 SVGEGT. This CDR3 reads CASGIMPTEAFF. The CDR3 DNA reads as TGTGCCAGCGGAATCATGCCCACTGAAGCTTTCTTT.

This clonotype was recorded a few times. The rearrangement links TRBV19 to TRBJ2-5; weak D call: TRBD1 (6 bases). CDR1 is LNHDA and CDR2 is SQIVND in the germline V gene (reference sequence). Between the trimmed V and J ends, which lost 5 bases and 1 base, there was a span of 17 bases. The CDR3 sequence is 16 residues long. The CDR3 reads CASSPFLTGIQETQYF. Here the CDR3 DNA reads TGTGCCAGTAGTCCCTTCCTTACAGGGATCCAAGAGACCCAGTACTTC.

The chain employs TRBV7-2 and TRBJ2-3; 8 nucleotides match TRBD1. The germline V gene has CDR1 SGHTA and CDR2 FQGNSA. Germline trimming cut 8 bases from V and 2 bases from J; bases unmatched to any gene: 18. CDR3 length: 18 residues. The CDR3 region is CASAWGPNPGGNTDTQYF. Written as DNA, the CDR3 is TGTGCCAGCGCCTGGGGGCCCAATCCAGGGGGCAACACAGATACGCAGTATTTT. Full variable domain (outside the CDR3, taken from reference TRBV7-2 and TRBJ2-3): GAGVSQSPSNKVTEKGKDVELRCDPISGHTALYWYRQSLGQGLEFLIYFQGNSAPDKSGLPSDRFSAERTGGSVSTLTIQRTQQEDSAVYLCASAWGPNPGGNTDTQYFGPGTRLTVL.

The chain employs TRBV15 and TRBJ1-5, with D unclear. The V and J ends lost 5 bases and 1 base respectively, with 6 bases between them. This CDR3 region has 13 residues. The germline CDR1 and CDR2 sequences are LNHNV and YYDKDF (reference sequence). The CDR3 loop reads CATSQTSNQPQHF. Written as DNA, the CDR3 is TGTGCCACCAGCCAGACCAGCAATCAGCCCCAGCATTTT.

This clonotype turned up a few times. V usage is TRBV7-9 and J usage is TRBJ1-2, with a weak D call TRBD1 (6 bases). The CDR3 runs to 16 residues. V lost 1 base, J lost 6 bases, and 18 bases lay in between. Germline V gives CDR1 SEHNR, CDR2 FQNEAQ (reference sequence). The CDR3 loop is CASSLDYSPRGDGYTF. The DNA for the CDR3 is TGTGCCAGCAGCTTAGATTATTCCCCCAGGGGAGATGGCTACACCTTC.

This clonotype has a handful of counts. The chain joins TRBV4-1 to TRBJ2-5; 8 bases are shared with TRBD2. The CDR3 is 15 amino acids. With 2 bases clipped from V and 5 bases from J, the junction kept 7 bases outside the gene matches. Germline V CDR1 and CDR2: MGHRA, YSYEKL. The CDR3 loop reads CASSQSGLDAETQYF. As DNA, the CDR3 is TGCGCCAGCAGCCAATCGGGACTAGATGCGGAGACCCAGTACTTC.

Ten or more counts support this clonotype. The V call is TRBV12-5, the J call TRBJ2-1; TRBD2 matches at 10 bases. This CDR3 comprises 16 residues. With V trimmed by 1 base and J by 5 bases, 5 bases remained unmatched. Germline V lookup: CDR1 LGHNT, CDR2 FRNRAP. CDR3 region: CASGLETSGYDNEQFF. The CDR3 bases are TGTGCTAGTGGTTTGGAGACTAGCGGGTATGACAATGAGCAGTTCTTC.

This clonotype has a handful of counts. The chain is built from TRBV7-2 and TRBJ2-5; TRBD1 aligns across 7 bases. Germline lookup yields CDR1 SGHTA and CDR2 FQGNSA. This CDR3 comprises 14 residues. V was pared by 5 bases and J by 2 bases, with 5 bases of the junction left unmatched. The CDR3: CASSHKGAQETQYF. The CDR3 region has the DNA TGTGCCAGCAGCCATAAGGGGGCTCAAGAGACCCAGTACTTC.

J is TRBJ2-3 and V is TRBV10-3, with 8 bases that match TRBD1. J gave up 6 bases and V 2 bases, and 10 bases lay outside the gene matches. The CDR3 contains 16 residues. Germline V lookup: CDR1 ENHRY, CDR2 SYGVKD. The CDR3 region is CAISEAAQGARDTQYF. The CDR3 bases are TGTGCCATCAGTGAGGCTGCGCAGGGGGCGCGGGATACGCAGTATTTT.

The sample holds a few counts of this clonotype. The J gene is TRBJ2-5, the V gene TRBV24-1, with 7 bases that match TRBD2. Losses at the gene ends were 5 bases for V and 7 bases for J; bases not matched to a gene: 6. This CDR3 region has 13 residues. CDR1 is KGHDR and CDR2 is SFDVKD in the germline V gene. CDR3: CATSGEWGGTQYF. The DNA of the CDR3 is TGTGCCACCAGTGGCGAGTGGGGGGGGACCCAGTACTTC.

This clonotype was observed many times. V usage is TRBV11-2 and J usage is TRBJ1-6; D is unclear. V lost 3 bases and J 7 bases, leaving 13 bases between the germline ends. CDR1 is SGHAT and CDR2 is FQNNGV in the germline V gene. This CDR3 region has 15 residues. The CDR3 nucleotides read TGTGCCAGCAGCTTTAATTCCAATAACAATTCACCCCTCCACTTT. It codes for CASSFNSNNNSPLHF.

The chain carries TRBV14 and TRBJ1-4, with no clear D. The germline gives CDR1 SGHDN, CDR2 FVKESK. This CDR3 spans 16 amino acids. Trimming cost V 0 bases and J 4 bases, with 12 bases left between them. CDR3 bases: TGTGCCAGCAGCCAAGATTTTGGCCCTTTTAATGAAAAACTGTTTTTT. Its protein product is CASSQDFGPFNEKLFF.

This clonotype was observed a handful of times. The chain links TRBV5-1 to TRBJ1-2; 8 bases match TRBD1. The CDR3 totals 15 residues. Germline trimming cut 4 bases from V and 4 bases from J; bases unmatched to any gene: 9. Germline V lookup: CDR1 SGHRS, CDR2 YFSETQ. CDR3 nucleotides: TGCGCCAGCAGCCCGACGACAGGGGCGGGCTATGGCTACACCTTC. This encodes CASSPTTGAGYGYTF.

The J gene is TRBJ1-2, the V gene TRBV4-1; D remains ambiguous. The CDR3 length is 17 residues. The V gene's germline CDR1 is MGHRA and CDR2 YSYEKL. Trimming took off 0 bases at V and 4 bases at J, with 18 bases between the two ends. CDR3 residues: CASSQDPAASASYGYTF. CDR3 DNA: TGCGCCAGCAGCCAAGACCCCGCGGCCTCCGCTTCCTATGGCTACACCTTC.

This clonotype was picked up a small number of times. The V and J genes are TRBV7-2 and TRBJ2-5; D not resolved. Deletions cut 1 base from V and 0 bases from J, with 15 bases between. Germline CDR1 SGHTA, CDR2 FQGNSA. This CDR3 comprises 17 residues. CDR3 DNA sequence: TGTGCCAGCAGCTTAGACCCGGACCGACTGTACCAAGAGACCCAGTACTTC. It codes for CASSLDPDRLYQETQYF.

This clonotype was seen repeatedly, ten times or more. The CDR3 nucleotides are TGCAGTGCCCTGGGGACGGGGCGAACCCAGCATTTT. Its protein product is CSALGTGRTQHF. V and J are TRBV20-1 and TRBJ1-5; possibly TRBD1 for D (5 bases). Germline-derived CDR1 and CDR2 are DFQATT and SNEGSKA (reference sequence). Trimming removed 6 bases at V and 11 bases at J, with 17 bases between. This CDR3 comprises 12 residues.

This clonotype occurred a few times. The gene calls are TRBV5-4 and TRBJ2-5, with D perhaps TRBD1 (5 bases). Germline values: CDR1 SGHNT, CDR2 YYREEE (reference sequence). CDR3 length: 13 amino acids. Trimming pared 2 bases from V and 9 bases from J, leaving 14 bases between. The CDR3: CASSLRQGLAQYF. The CDR3 DNA reads TGTGCCAGCAGCTTACGGCAGGGTCTAGCCCAGTACTTC.

This clonotype was seen at least ten times. Germline is not matched at one junction end, which may reflect a read error. This sequence joins TRBV5-5 and TRBJ1-2; perhaps TRBD1 as D (5 bases). This CDR3 comprises 13 residues. Per the germline V gene, CDR1 is SGHKS and CDR2 is YYEKEE (reference sequence). CDR3 in DNA: TGTGCCAGCACAACAAGGGGTAACCATGGCTACACCTTC. The encoded protein is CASTTRGNHGYTF.

This clonotype was seen more than once but under ten times. V gene TRBV6-5 combines with J gene TRBJ2-7, with D perhaps being TRBD1 or TRBD2 (5 bases each). The CDR3 contains 16 residues. Germline V gene sequence: CDR1 MNHEY, CDR2 SVGAGI. Between the trimmed V and J ends, which lost 4 bases and 2 bases, there was a span of 18 bases. The CDR3 protein is CASSSPPGRWPYEQYF. The CDR3 bases are TGTGCCAGCAGTTCTCCACCGGGACGGTGGCCCTACGAGCAGTACTTC.

The sample holds a few counts of this clonotype. One junction end disagrees with the germline gene, perhaps due to a read error. This sequence joins TRBV28 and TRBJ2-3; 12 bases agree with TRBD2. Germline V gene lookup returns CDR1 MDHEN and CDR2 SYDVKM. The CDR3 covers 11 residues. The CDR3 protein is CASSSTSGGEF. The CDR3 region has the DNA TGTGCCAGCAGTTCGACTAGCGGGGGTGAGTTT.

This clonotype was counted a few times. V gene TRBV20-1 combines with J gene TRBJ2-3, with 7 positions matching TRBD1. After removal of 7 bases from V and 2 bases from J, the junction contained 6 bases not matched to a gene. Germline V lookup: CDR1 DFQATT, CDR2 SNEGSKA (reference sequence). CDR3 length: 13 residues. CDR3 region: CSEGAPSTDTQYF. CDR3 coding DNA: TGCAGTGAGGGGGCACCCTCCACAGATACGCAGTATTTT.

The chain joins TRBV7-3 to TRBJ2-1, with 7 bases fitting TRBD2. CDR1 and CDR2 from the germline V gene are SGHTA and FQGTGA. Germline trimming cut 0 bases from V and 16 bases from J; bases unmatched to any gene: 9. There are 13 residues in the CDR3. CDR3 loop: CASSLTQSGDKFF. For the CDR3, the DNA is TGTGCCAGCAGCTTAACCCAAAGCGGGGATAAATTCTTC. Complete variable domain (other parts from reference TRBV7-3 and TRBJ2-1): GAGVSQTPSNKVTEKGKYVELRCDPISGHTALYWYRQSLGQGPEFLIYFQGTGAADDSGLPNDRFFAVRPEGSVSTLKIQRTERGDSAVYLCASSLTQSGDKFFGPGTRLTVL.

This clonotype was seen a few times. The chain uses TRBV20-1 and TRBJ2-2; the D gene could be TRBD1 or TRBD2 (6 bases each). This CDR3 is built from 14 residues. CDR1 and CDR2 (germline): DFQATT, SNEGSKA (reference sequence). V was trimmed by 0 bases and J by 4 bases, leaving 9 bases between them. DNA of the CDR3: TGCAGTGCTAGAGATAGGGGGGCCACCGGGGAGCTGTTTTTT. The encoded protein is CSARDRGATGELFF.

The chain is built from TRBV3-1 and TRBJ2-5, with D tentatively TRBD2 (5 bases). Germline CDR1 and CDR2: LGHDT and YNNKEL (reference sequence). This CDR3 comprises 11 residues. This CDR3 is CALGGQETQYF. Written as DNA, the CDR3 is TGTGCATTAGGAGGCCAAGAGACCCAGTACTTC.

Many counts were recorded for this clonotype. The genes are TRBV5-1 and TRBJ2-3; 9 nucleotides agree with TRBD2. The CDR3 contains 16 residues. CDR1 SGHRS and CDR2 YFSETQ come from the germline V gene. V was pared by 4 bases and J by 4 bases, with 10 bases of the junction left unmatched. The CDR3 loop reads CASSKSAGGRADTQYF. CDR3 DNA: TGCGCCAGCAGCAAGTCTGCGGGGGGGCGGGCAGATACGCAGTATTTT.

There are many counts of this clonotype. The CDR3 reads CASSQEGLLGYGYTF. For the CDR3, the DNA is TGCGCCAGCAGCCAAGAGGGGCTGTTAGGCTATGGCTACACCTTC. This sequence joins TRBV4-1 and TRBJ1-2; a possible D gene is TRBD1 (5 bases). Trimming shortened V by 0 bases and J by 4 bases, and 12 bases separated the two germline ends. The CDR3 is 15 residues long. Germline CDR1 and CDR2: MGHRA and YSYEKL.

The table lists this clonotype with a few counts. J is TRBJ2-7 and V is TRBV20-1; 8 bases fit TRBD1. CDR1 is DFQATT, CDR2 SNEGSKA, per germline (reference sequence). The CDR3 is 14 residues long. The ends lost 5 bases at V and 4 bases at J; junction bases unmatched: 10. CDR3 sequence (DNA): TGCAGTGCTCGCCCCGGACAGGGAGGATACGAGCAGTACTTC. Translated, it gives CSARPGQGGYEQYF.

This clonotype was counted ten times or more. In DNA, the CDR3 is TGCAGCGCTTCCAGGGGGTCAACTAAGGGCTACACCTTC. Translating it yields CSASRGSTKGYTF. The rearrangement uses TRBV29-1 and TRBJ1-2, with 7 bases lining up with TRBD1. With 7 bases clipped from V and 8 bases from J, the junction kept 13 bases outside the gene matches. The CDR3 loop spans 13 amino acids. Germline CDR1 SQVTM, CDR2 ANQGSEA.